This T cell receptor beta chain was observed in a study of shared clonotypes between healthy human individuals. Study results and caveats: The naive CD4 repertoires of several donors were compared, and approximately 4.5% of clonotypes were shared. Clonotypes which were not shared had lower generation probabilities than clonotypes that all four donors shared. Generally, naive subsets came out with larger estimated richness than memory subsets.

CDR1 and CDR2 from the germline V gene are LNHDA and SQIVND (reference sequence). Trimming stripped 5 bases from V and 7 bases from J, with 18 bases between. The CDR3 loop spans 15 amino acids. The repertoire was sequenced with immunoSEQ multiplex PCR; TCRdb's copy has only in-frame clones and lacks some. The table shows millions of clones, with roughly 94% occurring only once. Both subsets, CD45RA+ naive and CD45RA-negative memory, were split from the CD4+ cells. Details on this clone: As yet, its antigen is unknown.

The specimen was naive CD4+ T cells sorted from blood. Described subset: CD45RA+ positively selected. V usage is TRBV19 and J usage is TRBJ1-5, with D perhaps TRBD1 (6 bases). The receptor was isolated from a man between 18 and 29 years old in good health. CDR3 amino acids: CASSAGTSDRQPQHF. In DNA form, the CDR3 reads TGTGCCAGTAGTGCCGGGACATCGGATCGCCAGCCCCAGCATTTT.